Each of the 11 T cell receptor beta chains below was sequenced from the same sample in a study of Ad26.COV2.S vaccination and SARS-CoV-2 variants. The protocol was immunoSEQ multiplex PCR, while the TCRdb copy is restricted to in-frame clones and leaves out a portion. The repertoire holds hundreds of thousands of clones, around 87% seen once, with about 3.5% in the top ten. Documented treatment: about 20 received Ad26.COV2.S at low or high dose, single or two shots; several received placebo; per-sample allocation not given. Day 63 after the first injection of vaccine or placebo was the sampling time. Specimen: peripheral blood, collected in a trial of Ad26.COV2.S vaccine versus placebo. These receptors were obtained from a person aged 18-60 years who received the Ad26.COV2.S COVID-19 vaccine or a placebo.

The gene calls are TRBV25-1 and TRBJ2-2, with 8 bases that match TRBD2. The CDR3 length is 12 residues. The V gene's germline CDR1 is MGHDK and CDR2 SYGVNS. V lost 11 bases to trimming and J lost 4 bases; unmatched junction nucleotides: 3. The CDR3, as DNA: TGTGCCTTAGCGGGGAGCACCGGGGAGCTGTTTTTT. It codes for CALAGSTGELFF.

This chain connects TRBV2 to TRBJ1-2; TRBD1 agrees at 9 bases. V shed 6 bases, J shed 5 bases, and the junction held 7 bases outside the gene matches. The CDR3 loop spans 14 amino acids. Germline V gene lookup returns CDR1 SNHLY and CDR2 FYNNEI. Written as DNA, the CDR3 is TGTGCCAGCAGGGGACAGGGTAATCTTTATGGCTACACCTTC. Its translation is CASRGQGNLYGYTF.

This chain joins TRBV9 and TRBJ1-1; weak D call: TRBD1 (6 bases). Looked up from germline, CDR1 is SGDLS and CDR2 is YYNGEE. Trimming took off 3 bases at V and 0 bases at J, with 15 bases between the two ends. CDR3 length equals 16 residues. This CDR3 reads CASSEEVDRLNTEAFF. As DNA, the CDR3 is TGTGCCAGCAGCGAGGAGGTTGACAGGCTGAACACTGAAGCTTTCTTT.

Written as DNA, the CDR3 is TGCGCCAGCAGCTTGGGGGGACGAGAGACCCAGTACTTC. This codes for CASSLGGRETQYF. V usage is TRBV5-1 and J usage is TRBJ2-5; D assignment may be TRBD1 or TRBD2 (5 bases each). This CDR3 has 13 amino acids. CDR1 is SGHRS, CDR2 YFSETQ, per germline. The ends were cut back, 0 bases at V and 4 bases at J, with 7 bases in the middle.

This clone came up a few times. The chain joins TRBV18 to TRBJ2-7; weak D call: TRBD1 (5 bases). The CDR3 consists of 16 residues. V shed 6 bases and J shed 2 bases, with 20 bases lying between them. Germline assignment: CDR1 KGHSH and CDR2 LQKENI. CDR3 nucleotides: TGTGCCAGCTCGGCTCCGGCAGGGAAATCAACCTACGAGCAGTACTTC. Amino acids: CASSAPAGKSTYEQYF.

V usage is TRBV15 and J usage is TRBJ2-2; TRBD1 might be the D (5 bases). The CDR3 runs 14 residues. V lost 4 bases to trimming and J lost 5 bases, with 11 bases between them. CDR1 is LNHNV, CDR2 YYDKDF, per germline (reference sequence). CDR3 nucleotides: TGTGCCACCAGCACATACCAGGGAACCGGGGAGCTGTTTTTT. Its protein product is CATSTYQGTGELFF.

The gene calls are TRBV24-1 and TRBJ2-3; D is perhaps TRBD1 (6 bases). The CDR3 is 16 residues long. The V gene's germline CDR1 is KGHDR and CDR2 SFDVKD. Between the trimmed V and J ends, which lost 3 bases and 4 bases, there was a span of 16 bases. CDR3 nucleotides: TGTGCCACCAGTGATACGACAGGAGGCATTCCAGATACGCAGTATTTT. It yields the protein CATSDTTGGIPDTQYF.

The chain uses TRBV5-1 and TRBJ1-1, with 7 bases lining up with TRBD1. The germline CDR1 and CDR2 sequences are SGHRS and YFSETQ. V was pared by 6 bases and J by 1 base, with 12 bases of the junction left unmatched. The CDR3 has 16 amino acids. The CDR3 reads CASTPGAGGGNTEAFF. CDR3 bases: TGCGCCAGCACCCCCGGGGCAGGGGGTGGGAACACTGAAGCTTTCTTT.

The V call is TRBV12-3 or TRBV12-4, the J call TRBJ2-1; D ambiguous. V was clipped by 5 bases and J by 6 bases, with 8 bases between them. The CDR3 loop spans 12 amino acids. CDR3 coding DNA: TGTGCCAGCAGTATACACATCAATGAGCAGTTCTTC. This codes for CASSIHINEQFF.

V gene TRBV6-2 or TRBV6-3 combines with J gene TRBJ2-2, with D hard to call. Trimming pared 5 bases from V and 4 bases from J, leaving 8 bases between. The CDR3 covers 13 residues. Germline V gene lookup returns CDR1 MNHEY and CDR2 SVGEGT. Here the CDR3 reads CASSTSITGELFF. CDR3 coding DNA: TGTGCCAGCAGTACTTCAATCACCGGGGAGCTGTTTTTT.

The chain has TRBV9 and TRBJ2-3; 11 bases fit TRBD2. The CDR3 contains 16 residues. CDR1 and CDR2 from the germline V gene are SGDLS and YYNGEE. V lost 3 bases and J lost 6; bases outside the gene matches: 9. The CDR3 is CASSGHSGGASDTQYF. The CDR3 DNA follows: TGTGCCAGCAGCGGCCATAGCGGGGGGGCCTCCGATACGCAGTATTTT.